This T cell receptor beta chain originates from a study of control samples from healthy donors and cancer patients. The ends were cut back, 4 bases at V and 7 bases at J, with 11 bases in the middle. The CDR3 runs to 13 residues. CDR1 SEHNR and CDR2 FQNEAQ come from the germline V gene (reference sequence). TCRdb's table, derived via immunoSEQ multiplex PCR, lists solely in-frame clones and lacks some. The profile shows tens of thousands of clones, more than 75% of them singletons. This clone was detected only a few times. The sequence came from a woman in her sixties or seventies with lung cancer. Sequenced sample: PBMCs. J is TRBJ1-5 and V is TRBV7-9; weak D call: TRBD1 (5 bases). CDR3 in DNA: TGTGCCAGCAGCTCCCACAGGAGACAGCCCCAGCATTTT. Encoded protein: CASSSHRRQPQHF. The full variable domain, with the rest looked up from reference TRBV7-9 and TRBJ1-5, is DTGVSQNPRHKITKRGQNVTFRCDPISEHNRLYWYRQTLGQGPEFLTYFQNEAQLEKSRLLSDRFSAERPKGSFSTLEIQRTEQGDSAMYLCASSSHRRQPQHFGDGTRLSIL.